This T cell receptor beta chain was retrieved from a study of OX40 agonist ivuxolimab in advanced cancers. The overall study: As their treatment, patients were administered ivuxolimab, an agonistic anti-OX40 (CD134) antibody.

Libraries were prepared by immunoSEQ multiplex PCR; TCRdb keeps only in-frame clonotypes and omits some of them. The repertoire holds fewer than 85,000 clones, roughly nine tenths seen once, with approximately 2.2% in the top ten. In germline, CDR1 is SNHLY, CDR2 FYNNEI. The ends were cut back, 6 bases at V and 10 bases at J, with 19 bases in the middle. CDR3 length: 15 residues. This material consisted of CD4+ or CD8+ T cells sorted from blood, taken in a trial of the OX40 agonist ivuxolimab. V gene TRBV2 combines with J gene TRBJ1-6, with D perhaps matching TRBD1 (6 bases). The sequence was collected from an adult with an advanced solid tumor such as melanoma, head and neck, liver or kidney cancer. The CDR3 here is CASRAQGVWGSPLHF. CDR3 sequence (DNA): TGTGCCAGCAGAGCACAGGGAGTCTGGGGATCACCCCTCCACTTT.